This TCR beta chain was retrieved from a study of response to subunit inactivated influenza vaccine. Germline values: CDR1 DFQATT, CDR2 SNEGSKA (reference sequence). Deletions cut 5 bases from V and 1 base from J, with 8 bases between. CDR3 length equals 13 residues. Using its own MiXCR run on the RT-PCR reads, TCRdb lists one record per CDR3 protein. The data hold approximately 520,000 distinct CDR3 sequences, with more than 15% observed a single time. In regard to this clonotype: A read error may be the cause here, since a much bigger clone is one base away.

This clonotype was obtained from a man aged 50 to 75 who received an inactivated influenza vaccine. The specimen comprised CD4+ T cells sorted from PBMCs, sampled roughly 24 months after vaccination. The chain combines TRBV20-1 with TRBJ2-2, with D hard to call. The CDR3 bases are TGCAGTGCTTGCAGACTGAACACCGGGGAGCTGTTTTTT. Protein product: CSACRLNTGELFF.